A single T cell receptor (beta chain) is shown here with its context. Each PCR reaction had synthetic TCR analog templates spiked into it. Libraries were prepared by immunoSEQ multiplex PCR; TCRdb keeps only in-frame clonotypes and omits some of them. This table holds 65,000 to 80,000 clones, 80% to 85% found once. This sample is part of a study of PD-L1 blockade in urothelial cancer. This CDR3 has 14 amino acids. Unmatched junction bases numbered 4, after V lost 2 bases and J lost 5 bases. Per germline, CDR1 MNHNY and CDR2 SVGAGI (reference sequence). Sequencing was performed on PBMCs, taken around atezolizumab (anti-PD-L1) treatment. This clonotype was obtained from a man aged 65 to 85 with urothelial cancer. The chain joins TRBV6-6 to TRBJ2-7; 9 bases fit TRBD1. CDR3 sequence (DNA): TGTGCCAGCAGTTACCCGGGACAGGGCAACGAGCAGTACTTC. Encoded protein: CASSYPGQGNEQYF.